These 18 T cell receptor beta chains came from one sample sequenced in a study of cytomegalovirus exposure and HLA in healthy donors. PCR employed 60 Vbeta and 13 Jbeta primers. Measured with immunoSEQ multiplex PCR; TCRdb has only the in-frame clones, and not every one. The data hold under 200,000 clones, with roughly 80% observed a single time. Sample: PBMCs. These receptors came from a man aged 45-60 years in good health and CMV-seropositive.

The CDR3 bases are TGTGCCAGCCTACCAGCGGGGGGATTCTACGAGCAGTACTTC. This gives the protein CASLPAGGFYEQYF. J is TRBJ2-7 and V is TRBV28, with 9 bases aligning to TRBD2. V shed 8 bases and J 3 bases; nucleotides not matched to a gene: 8. The CDR3 covers 14 residues. Germline loops: CDR1 MDHEN, CDR2 SYDVKM.

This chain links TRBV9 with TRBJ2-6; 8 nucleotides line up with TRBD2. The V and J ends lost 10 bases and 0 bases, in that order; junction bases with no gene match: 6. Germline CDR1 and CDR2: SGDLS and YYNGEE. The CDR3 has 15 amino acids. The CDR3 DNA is TGTGCCTCTGGCGGGGGGAACTCTGGGGCCAACGTCCTGACTTTC. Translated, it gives CASGGGNSGANVLTF.

CDR3 residues: CASSPKGGGSSYNEQFF. CDR3 bases: TGCGCCAGCAGCCCTAAAGGCGGGGGGAGCTCCTACAATGAGCAGTTCTTC. The chain carries TRBV4-1 and TRBJ2-1; 8 bases are shared with TRBD2. V was clipped by 4 bases and J by 0 bases; unmatched bases: 8. In germline, CDR1 is MGHRA, CDR2 YSYEKL. CDR3 length: 17 residues.

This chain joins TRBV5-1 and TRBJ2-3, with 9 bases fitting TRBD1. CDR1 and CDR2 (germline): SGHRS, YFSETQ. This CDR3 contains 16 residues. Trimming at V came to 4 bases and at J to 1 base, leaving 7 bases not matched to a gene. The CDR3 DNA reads TGCGCCAGCAGCGGTCCACAGGGGGCTGGCACAGATACGCAGTATTTT. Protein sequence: CASSGPQGAGTDTQYF.

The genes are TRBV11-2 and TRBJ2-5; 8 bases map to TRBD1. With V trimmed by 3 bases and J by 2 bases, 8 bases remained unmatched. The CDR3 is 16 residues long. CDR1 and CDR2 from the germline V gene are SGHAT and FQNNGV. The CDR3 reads CASSFVTGGRQETQYF. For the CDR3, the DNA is TGTGCCAGCAGCTTCGTCACAGGGGGGAGGCAAGAGACCCAGTACTTC.

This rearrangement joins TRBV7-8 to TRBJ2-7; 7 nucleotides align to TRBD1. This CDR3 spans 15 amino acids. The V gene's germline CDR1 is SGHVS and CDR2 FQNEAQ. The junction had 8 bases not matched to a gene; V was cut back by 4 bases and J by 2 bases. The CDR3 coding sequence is TGTGCCAGCAGCTCTTCGGGACAGATACCCTACGAGCAGTACTTC. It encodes CASSSSGQIPYEQYF.

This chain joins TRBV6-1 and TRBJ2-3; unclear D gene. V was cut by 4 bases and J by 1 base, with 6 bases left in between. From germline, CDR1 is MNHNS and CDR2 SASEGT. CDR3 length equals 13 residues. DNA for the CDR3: TGTGCCAGCAGTGGTCAGGGCACAGATACGCAGTATTTT. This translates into CASSGQGTDTQYF.

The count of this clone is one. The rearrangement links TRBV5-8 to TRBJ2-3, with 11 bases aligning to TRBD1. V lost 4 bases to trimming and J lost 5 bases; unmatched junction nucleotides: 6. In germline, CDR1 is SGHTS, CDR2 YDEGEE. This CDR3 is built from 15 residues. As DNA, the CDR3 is TGTGCCAGCAGCGCCCGGGACAGGGGGATAGATACGCAGTATTTT. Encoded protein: CASSARDRGIDTQYF.

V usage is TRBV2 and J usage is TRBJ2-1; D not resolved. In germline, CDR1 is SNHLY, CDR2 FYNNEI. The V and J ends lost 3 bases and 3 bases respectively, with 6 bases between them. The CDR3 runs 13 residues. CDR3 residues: CASSEGFYNEQFF. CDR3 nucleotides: TGTGCCAGCAGTGAGGGCTTCTACAATGAGCAGTTCTTC.

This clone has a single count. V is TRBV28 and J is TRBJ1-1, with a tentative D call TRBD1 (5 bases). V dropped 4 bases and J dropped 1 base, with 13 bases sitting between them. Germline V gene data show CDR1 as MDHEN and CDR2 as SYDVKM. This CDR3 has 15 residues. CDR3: CASSYYRTSNTEAFF. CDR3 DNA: TGTGCCAGCAGTTACTACCGGACATCGAACACTGAAGCTTTCTTT.

Here the CDR3 reads CASSPTENEQFF. In DNA, the CDR3 is TGTGCCAGCTCACCGACAGAGAATGAGCAGTTCTTC. The chain combines TRBV18 with TRBJ2-1; D might be TRBD1 (5 bases). V lost 3 bases to trimming and J lost 7 bases, with 7 bases between them. The CDR3 has 12 amino acids. CDR1 and CDR2 from the germline V gene are KGHSH and LQKENI.

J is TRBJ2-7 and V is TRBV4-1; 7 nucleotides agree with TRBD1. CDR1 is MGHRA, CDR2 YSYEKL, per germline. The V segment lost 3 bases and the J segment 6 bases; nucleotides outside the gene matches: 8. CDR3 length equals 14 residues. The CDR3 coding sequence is TGCGCCAGCAGCCAGGTAGGGGGCAAAGGCGAGCAGTACTTC. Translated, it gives CASSQVGGKGEQYF.

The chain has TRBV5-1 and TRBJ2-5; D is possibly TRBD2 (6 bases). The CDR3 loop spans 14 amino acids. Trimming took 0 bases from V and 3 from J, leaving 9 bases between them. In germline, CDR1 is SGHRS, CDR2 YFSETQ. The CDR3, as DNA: TGCGCCAGCAGCTTGGCCGGGACTGAAGAGACCCAGTACTTC. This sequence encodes CASSLAGTEETQYF.

CDR3 bases: TGTGCCTGGAGTGCCGGCGTCGCGGATGGCTACACCTTC. Its protein product is CAWSAGVADGYTF. This chain links TRBV30 with TRBJ1-2, with D uncertain. This CDR3 has 13 residues. Germline V CDR1 and CDR2: GTSNPN, SVGIG (reference sequence). V shed 1 base and J shed 6 bases, with 12 bases lying between them.

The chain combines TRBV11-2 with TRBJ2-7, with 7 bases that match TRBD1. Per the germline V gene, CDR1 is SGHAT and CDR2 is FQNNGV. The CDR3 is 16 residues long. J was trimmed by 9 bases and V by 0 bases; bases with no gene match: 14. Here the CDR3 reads CASSLDPGQLIVGQYF. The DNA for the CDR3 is TGTGCCAGCAGCTTAGACCCGGGACAGCTCATCGTGGGGCAGTACTTC.

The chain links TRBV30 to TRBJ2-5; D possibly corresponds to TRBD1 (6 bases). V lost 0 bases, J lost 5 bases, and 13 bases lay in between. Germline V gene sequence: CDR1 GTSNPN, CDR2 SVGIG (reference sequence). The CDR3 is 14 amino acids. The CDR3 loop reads CAWSVQGSPETQYF. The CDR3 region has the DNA TGTGCCTGGAGTGTACAGGGCTCACCCGAGACCCAGTACTTC.

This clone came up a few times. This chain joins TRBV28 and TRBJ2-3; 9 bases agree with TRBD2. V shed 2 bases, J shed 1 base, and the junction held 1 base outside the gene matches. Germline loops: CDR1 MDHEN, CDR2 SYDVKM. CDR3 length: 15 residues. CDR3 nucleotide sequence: TGTGCCAGCAGTTTAGCGGGAGGGGGCACAGATACGCAGTATTTT. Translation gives CASSLAGGGTDTQYF.

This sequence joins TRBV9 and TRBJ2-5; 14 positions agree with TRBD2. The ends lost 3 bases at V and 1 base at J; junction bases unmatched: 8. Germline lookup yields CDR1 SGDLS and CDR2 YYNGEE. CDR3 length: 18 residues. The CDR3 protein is CASSARTSGGPRQETQYF. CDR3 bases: TGTGCCAGCAGCGCCAGGACTAGCGGGGGGCCACGCCAAGAGACCCAGTACTTC.